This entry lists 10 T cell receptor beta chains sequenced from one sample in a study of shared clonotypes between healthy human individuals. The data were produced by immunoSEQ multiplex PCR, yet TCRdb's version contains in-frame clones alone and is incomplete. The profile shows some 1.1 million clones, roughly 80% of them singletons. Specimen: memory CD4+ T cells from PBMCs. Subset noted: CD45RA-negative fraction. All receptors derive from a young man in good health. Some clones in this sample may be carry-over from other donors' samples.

The CDR3 spells CAWSVSGGGTDTQYF. CDR3 nucleotide sequence: TGTGCCTGGAGTGTCTCGGGGGGTGGTACAGATACGCAGTATTTT. The genes are TRBV30 and TRBJ2-3; 7 positions agree with TRBD2. Germline trimming cut 0 bases from V and 3 bases from J; bases unmatched to any gene: 6. Germline assignment: CDR1 GTSNPN and CDR2 SVGIG (reference sequence). This CDR3 has 15 residues.

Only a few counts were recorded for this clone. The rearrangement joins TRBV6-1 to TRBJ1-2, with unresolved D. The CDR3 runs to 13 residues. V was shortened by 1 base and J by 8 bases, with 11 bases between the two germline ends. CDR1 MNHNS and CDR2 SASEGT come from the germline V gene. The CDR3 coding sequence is TGTGCCAGCAGTGAAGTCGACGGTGGGGGCTACACCTTC. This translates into CASSEVDGGGYTF.

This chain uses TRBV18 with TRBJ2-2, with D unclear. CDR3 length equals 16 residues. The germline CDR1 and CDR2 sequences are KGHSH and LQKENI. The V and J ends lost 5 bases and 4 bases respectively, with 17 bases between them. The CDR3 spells CASSETGGLVTGELFF. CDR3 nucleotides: TGTGCCAGCTCAGAGACTGGTGGTTTGGTCACCGGGGAGCTGTTTTTT.

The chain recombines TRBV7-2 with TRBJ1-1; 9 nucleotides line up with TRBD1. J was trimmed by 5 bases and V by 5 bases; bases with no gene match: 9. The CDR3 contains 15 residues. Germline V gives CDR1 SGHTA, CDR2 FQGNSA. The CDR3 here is CASSPTGGRETEAFF. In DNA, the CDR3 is TGTGCCAGCAGCCCGACAGGGGGGAGGGAGACTGAAGCTTTCTTT.

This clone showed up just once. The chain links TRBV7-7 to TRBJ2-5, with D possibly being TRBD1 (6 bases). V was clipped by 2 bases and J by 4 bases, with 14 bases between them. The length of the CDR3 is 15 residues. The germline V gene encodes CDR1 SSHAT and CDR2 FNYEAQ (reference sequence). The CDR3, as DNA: TGTGCCAGCAGCTTACTGACAGGCGCAGTAGAGACCCAGTACTTC. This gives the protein CASSLLTGAVETQYF.

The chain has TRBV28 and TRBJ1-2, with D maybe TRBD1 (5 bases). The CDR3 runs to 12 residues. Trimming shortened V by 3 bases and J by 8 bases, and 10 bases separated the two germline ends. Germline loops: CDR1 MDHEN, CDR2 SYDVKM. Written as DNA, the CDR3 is TGTGCCAGCAGTTTGGGGGTGAGGGGCTACACCTTC. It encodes CASSLGVRGYTF.

The CDR3 sequence: CASAEGGGLEQYF. In nucleotides, the CDR3 is TGTGCCAGCGCCGAGGGAGGGGGGCTCGAGCAGTACTTC. The V call is TRBV2, the J call TRBJ2-7; maybe TRBD2 (7 bases). Per germline, CDR1 SNHLY and CDR2 FYNNEI. CDR3 size: 13 residues. V lost 8 bases to trimming and J lost 6 bases, with 17 bases between them.

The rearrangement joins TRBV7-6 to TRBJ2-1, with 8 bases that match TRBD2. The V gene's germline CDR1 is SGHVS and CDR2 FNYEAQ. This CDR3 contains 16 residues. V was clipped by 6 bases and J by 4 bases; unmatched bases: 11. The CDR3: CASSLESSSGYNEQFF. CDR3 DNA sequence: TGTGCCAGCAGTCTAGAGAGCTCTAGCGGGTACAATGAGCAGTTCTTC.

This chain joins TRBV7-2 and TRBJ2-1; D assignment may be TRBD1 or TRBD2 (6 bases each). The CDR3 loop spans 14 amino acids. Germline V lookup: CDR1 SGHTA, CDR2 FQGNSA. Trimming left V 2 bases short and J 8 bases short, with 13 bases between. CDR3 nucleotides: TGTGCCAGCAGCTTATCTGGGGGGCCGCATGAGCAGTTCTTC. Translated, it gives CASSLSGGPHEQFF.

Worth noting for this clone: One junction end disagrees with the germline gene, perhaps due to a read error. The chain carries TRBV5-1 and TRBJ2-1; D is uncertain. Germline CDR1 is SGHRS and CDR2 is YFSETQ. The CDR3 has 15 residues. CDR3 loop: CASSLVPGAGNEQLF. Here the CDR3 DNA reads TGCGCCAGCAGCCTAGTCCCTGGCGCTGGGAATGAGCAGCTCTTC.